These 20 T cell receptor beta chains were all obtained from the same sample, sequenced in a study of Ad26.COV2.S vaccination and SARS-CoV-2 variants. The treatment was: 19 received Ad26.COV2.S at low or high dose, single or two shots; roughly five received placebo; per-sample allocation not given. Each sample was drawn 63 days after the first injection (of vaccine or placebo). Sequencing used immunoSEQ multiplex PCR; TCRdb keeps in-frame clones, though not all of them. This sample has 400,000 to 500,000 clones, with 89% found just once. The sequencing used peripheral blood, collected in a trial of Ad26.COV2.S vaccine versus placebo. The receptors come from a person between 18 and 59 years old who received the Ad26.COV2.S COVID-19 vaccine or a placebo.

The J gene is TRBJ2-2, the V gene TRBV7-9, with D unresolved. The V gene's germline CDR1 is SEHNR and CDR2 FQNEAQ (reference sequence). V was cut by 5 bases and J by 0 bases, with 13 bases left in between. The CDR3 is 16 amino acids. The CDR3 is CASSPSLATNTGELFF. CDR3 sequence (DNA): TGTGCCAGCAGCCCCTCCTTGGCTACGAACACCGGGGAGCTGTTTTTT.

The chain employs TRBV20-1 and TRBJ2-1; no reliable D call. Per germline, CDR1 DFQATT and CDR2 SNEGSKA (reference sequence). The CDR3 is 11 amino acids. CDR3 sequence: CSADSVNEQFF. The CDR3 DNA reads TGCAGCGCTGACTCCGTTAATGAGCAGTTCTTC.

There are a few counts of this clone. The J gene is TRBJ1-5, the V gene TRBV4-1, with 7 bases aligning to TRBD1. V trimming: 0 bases; J trimming: 6 bases; junction bases outside the gene matches: 5. CDR1 and CDR2 (germline): MGHRA, YSYEKL. CDR3 length equals 15 residues. The CDR3 sequence is CASSQDPTGSQPQHF. In nucleotides, the CDR3 is TGCGCCAGCAGCCAAGATCCGACAGGGAGTCAGCCCCAGCATTTT.

V is TRBV6-6 and J is TRBJ1-1, with unresolved D. The V gene lost 6 bases and the J gene lost 7 bases, with 12 bases spanning the gap. Germline V gene data show CDR1 as MNHNY and CDR2 as SVGAGI (reference sequence). The CDR3 is 12 amino acids. In DNA, the CDR3 is TGTGCCAGCAGGCAGATGGCGGTTGAAGCTTTCTTT. This encodes CASRQMAVEAFF.

This chain joins TRBV11-2 and TRBJ1-2; 7 bases match TRBD1. The CDR3 loop spans 15 amino acids. With 3 bases clipped from V and 5 bases from J, the junction kept 9 bases outside the gene matches. Germline CDR1 and CDR2: SGHAT and FQNNGV. CDR3 protein: CASSFPGQLLYGYTF. The DNA of the CDR3 is TGTGCCAGCAGCTTCCCGGGACAGTTGTTGTATGGCTACACCTTC.

The J gene is TRBJ2-5, the V gene TRBV18; no clear D gene. Trimming pared 2 bases from V and 0 bases from J, leaving 10 bases between. Germline-derived CDR1 and CDR2 are KGHSH and LQKENI. This CDR3 is 15 amino acids long. The CDR3 loop reads CASSPKEGYQETQYF. CDR3 DNA: TGTGCCAGCTCACCAAAGGAAGGCTACCAAGAGACCCAGTACTTC.

The chain employs TRBV4-3 and TRBJ1-1; 10 bases line up with TRBD1. Germline V lookup: CDR1 LGHNA, CDR2 YSLEER. J was trimmed by 3 bases and V by 5 bases; bases with no gene match: 6. The CDR3 extends over 15 amino acids. In DNA form, the CDR3 reads TGCGCCAGCAGCGTCCGGACAGGGGGTGACACTGAAGCTTTCTTT. Its protein product is CASSVRTGGDTEAFF.

V usage is TRBV6-5 and J usage is TRBJ2-1; possibly TRBD1 for D (6 bases). V dropped 8 bases and J dropped 0 bases, with 11 bases sitting between them. Germline loops: CDR1 MNHEY, CDR2 SVGAGI. This CDR3 is built from 14 residues. CDR3 in amino acids: CASGPRGSYNEQFF. CDR3 nucleotide sequence: TGTGCCAGCGGACCCAGGGGCTCCTACAATGAGCAGTTCTTC.

This clone has just a few counts. The chain joins TRBV28 to TRBJ1-2; D possibly corresponds to TRBD1 (5 bases). V lost 3 bases and J 6 bases, leaving 11 bases between the germline ends. The CDR3 runs to 13 residues. Germline-derived CDR1 and CDR2 are MDHEN and SYDVKM. The CDR3 DNA follows: TGTGCCAGCAGTTTCTCAGGGCTAGATGGCTACACCTTC. This encodes CASSFSGLDGYTF.

This clone was counted a single time. This chain joins TRBV24-1 and TRBJ2-1, with 13 bases fitting TRBD2. Trimming cost V 6 bases and J 4 bases; bases outside gene matches: 2. Germline CDR1 and CDR2: KGHDR and SFDVKD. The CDR3 is 15 residues long. DNA of the CDR3: TGTGCCACCAGTTGGGGACTAGCGGGGTACAATGAGCAGTTCTTC. It is translated as CATSWGLAGYNEQFF.

The chain joins TRBV28 to TRBJ1-1; D not resolved. There are 15 residues in the CDR3. Germline V gives CDR1 MDHEN, CDR2 SYDVKM. Trimming took 6 bases from V and 1 from J, leaving 15 bases between them. The CDR3 bases are TGTGCCAGCAGCCCTACCCTTGCACCGAACACTGAAGCTTTCTTT. Encoded protein: CASSPTLAPNTEAFF.

The sample holds one count of this clone. This chain links TRBV5-1 with TRBJ1-2; D remains ambiguous. The CDR3 spans 14 residues. Germline assignment: CDR1 SGHRS and CDR2 YFSETQ. V was cut by 4 bases and J by 4 bases, with 14 bases left in between. Here the CDR3 reads CASSLRTGSYGYTF. The CDR3 DNA sequence: TGCGCCAGCAGCCTACGAACCGGGAGCTATGGCTACACCTTC.

This rearrangement joins TRBV23-1 to TRBJ1-5, with 7 bases matching TRBD1. TRBV23-1 is sorted into the ORF group, with uncertain function. The CDR3 length is 19 residues. With V trimmed by 0 bases and J by 6 bases, 17 bases remained unmatched. The CDR3 spells CASSQSRAAGGEGCQPQHF. In DNA form, the CDR3 reads TGCGCCAGCAGTCAATCCCGGGCGGCAGGGGGAGAGGGGTGTCAGCCCCAGCATTTT.

The chain employs TRBV7-3 and TRBJ2-5; the D gene is possibly TRBD1 (5 bases). This CDR3 region has 15 residues. Trimming took off 2 bases at V and 4 bases at J, with 14 bases between the two ends. The germline gives CDR1 SGHTA, CDR2 FQGTGA. The CDR3 sequence: CASSLGPDSGETQYF. The CDR3 coding sequence is TGTGCCAGCAGCTTAGGACCCGACAGTGGAGAGACCCAGTACTTC.

The V call is TRBV27, the J call TRBJ2-7, with D hard to call. Germline values: CDR1 MNHEY, CDR2 SMNVEV (reference sequence). Trimming took off 1 base at V and 3 bases at J, with 13 bases between the two ends. This CDR3 is built from 15 residues. The CDR3 reads CASSLYLGKVYEQYF. In nucleotides, the CDR3 is TGTGCCAGCAGTTTATATTTGGGAAAGGTCTACGAGCAGTACTTC.

V is TRBV11-2 and J is TRBJ2-2; possibly TRBD1 or TRBD2 for D (5 bases each). Trimming took 5 bases from V and 6 from J, leaving 19 bases between them. Germline CDR1 and CDR2: SGHAT and FQNNGV. The CDR3 is 16 residues long. The CDR3 is CASSVQGAPISGELFF. CDR3 DNA sequence: TGTGCCAGCAGCGTTCAGGGAGCCCCGATTTCCGGGGAGCTGTTTTTT.

The V call is TRBV5-4, the J call TRBJ2-3, with D perhaps matching TRBD2 (5 bases). Trimming pared 0 bases from V and 9 bases from J, leaving 11 bases between. Germline V lookup: CDR1 SGHNT, CDR2 YYREEE (reference sequence). This CDR3 has 13 residues. The CDR3 sequence: CASSLAGEGTQYF. The DNA of the CDR3 is TGTGCCAGCAGCTTGGCCGGGGAAGGGACGCAGTATTTT.

The V call is TRBV5-4, the J call TRBJ2-7; possibly TRBD2 for D (6 bases). V was pared by 9 bases and J by 0 bases, with 16 bases between. The CDR3 is made up of 14 amino acids. In germline, CDR1 is SGHNT, CDR2 YYREEE (reference sequence). CDR3 sequence (DNA): TGTGCCACGGGAGAGGGCGTGAGCTCCTACGAGCAGTACTTC. This translates into CATGEGVSSYEQYF.

This chain connects TRBV5-5 to TRBJ1-1; D perhaps matches TRBD1 (5 bases). Germline values: CDR1 SGHKS, CDR2 YYEKEE (reference sequence). The CDR3 consists of 20 residues. The V end lost 2 bases, the J end lost 0 bases, and 26 bases lay between the germline ends. The CDR3 region is CASSFRNALTAQLMNTEAFF. The CDR3 region has the DNA TGTGCCAGCAGCTTCCGCAACGCCCTGACAGCCCAGCTCATGAACACTGAAGCTTTCTTT. The full variable domain, rest sourced from reference TRBV5-5 and TRBJ1-1, is DAGVTQSPTHLIKTRGQQVTLRCSPISGHKSVSWYQQVLGQGPQFIFQYYEKEERGRGNFPDRFSARQFPNYSSELNVNALLLGDSALYLCASSFRNALTAQLMNTEAFFGQGTRLTVV.

V is TRBV18 and J is TRBJ1-5, with 9 bases lining up with TRBD1. Germline CDR1 KGHSH, CDR2 LQKENI. The length of the CDR3 is 17 residues. V dropped 6 bases and J dropped 5; count of bases not matched to a gene: 14. Here the CDR3 DNA reads TGTGCCAGCTCCCCAAGAGGGGGGACAGGGTCGGATCAGCCCCAGCATTTT. Its protein is CASSPRGGTGSDQPQHF.